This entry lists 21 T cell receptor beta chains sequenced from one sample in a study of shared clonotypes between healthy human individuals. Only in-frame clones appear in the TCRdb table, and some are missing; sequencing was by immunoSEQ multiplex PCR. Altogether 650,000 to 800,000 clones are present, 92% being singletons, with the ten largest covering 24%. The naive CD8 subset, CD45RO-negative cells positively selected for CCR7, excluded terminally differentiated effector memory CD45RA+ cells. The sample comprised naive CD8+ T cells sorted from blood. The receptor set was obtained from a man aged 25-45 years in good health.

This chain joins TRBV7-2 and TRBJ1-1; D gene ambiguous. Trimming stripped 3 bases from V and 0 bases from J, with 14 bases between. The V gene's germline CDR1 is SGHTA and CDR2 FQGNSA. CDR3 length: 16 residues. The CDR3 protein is CASSLGSYFMNTEAFF. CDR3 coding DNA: TGTGCCAGCAGCTTGGGCAGCTACTTCATGAACACTGAAGCTTTCTTT.

CDR3 sequence (DNA): TGTGCCAGTAGTATCGGGGGACTAGCGGGACTACCGTCCTACAATGAGCAGTTCTTC. This encodes CASSIGGLAGLPSYNEQFF. J is TRBJ2-1 and V is TRBV19, with 13 bases aligning to TRBD2. Per germline, CDR1 LNHDA and CDR2 SQIVND (reference sequence). The length of the CDR3 is 19 residues. With 3 bases clipped from V and 1 base from J, the junction kept 9 bases outside the gene matches.

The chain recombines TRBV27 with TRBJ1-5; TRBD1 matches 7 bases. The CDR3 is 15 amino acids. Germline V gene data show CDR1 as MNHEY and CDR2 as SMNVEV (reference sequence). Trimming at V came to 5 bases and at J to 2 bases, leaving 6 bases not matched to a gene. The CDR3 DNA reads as TGTGCCAGCAGTACAACAGGGGAGGGCAATCAGCCCCAGCATTTT. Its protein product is CASSTTGEGNQPQHF.

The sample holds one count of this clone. The CDR3 region is CASSEAQGTGAYEQYF. The CDR3 DNA reads as TGTGCCAGCAGTGAAGCGCAAGGGACAGGGGCTTACGAGCAGTACTTC. The V and J genes are TRBV6-1 and TRBJ2-7; TRBD1 matches 10 bases. The V segment lost 0 bases and the J segment 4 bases; nucleotides outside the gene matches: 6. This CDR3 has 16 residues. Germline assignment: CDR1 MNHNS and CDR2 SASEGT.

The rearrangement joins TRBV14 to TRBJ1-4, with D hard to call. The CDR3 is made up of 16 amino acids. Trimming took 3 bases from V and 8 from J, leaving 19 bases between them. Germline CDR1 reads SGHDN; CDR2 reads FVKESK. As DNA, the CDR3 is TGTGCCAGCAGCCAGGGAATCAGGTTTGGTTCAGAAAAACTGTTTTTT. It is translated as CASSQGIRFGSEKLFF.

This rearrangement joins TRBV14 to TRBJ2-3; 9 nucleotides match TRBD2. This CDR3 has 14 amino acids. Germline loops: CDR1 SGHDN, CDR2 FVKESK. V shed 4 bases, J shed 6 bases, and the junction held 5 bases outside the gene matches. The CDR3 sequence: CASSLIAGADTQYF. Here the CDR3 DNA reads TGTGCCAGCAGCCTAATAGCGGGAGCGGATACGCAGTATTTT.

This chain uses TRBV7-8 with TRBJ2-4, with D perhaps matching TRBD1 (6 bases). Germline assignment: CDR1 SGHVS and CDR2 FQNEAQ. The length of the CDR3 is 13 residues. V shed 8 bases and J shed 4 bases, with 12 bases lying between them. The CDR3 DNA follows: TGTGCCAGCGCCGGGACACCAAAAAACATTCAGTACTTC. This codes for CASAGTPKNIQYF.

This chain's CDR3 is CASSLARVRENEQFF. In DNA form, the CDR3 reads TGTGCCAGCAGCTTAGCGCGGGTTCGGGAAAATGAGCAGTTCTTC. This chain joins TRBV7-9 and TRBJ2-1; the D gene is possibly TRBD2 (5 bases). This CDR3 region has 15 residues. V was clipped by 0 bases and J by 7 bases, with 13 bases between them. Germline V gene sequence: CDR1 SEHNR, CDR2 FQNEAQ (reference sequence). Full variable domain (remainder filled in from reference TRBV7-9 and TRBJ2-1): DTGVSQNPRHKITKRGQNVTFRCDPISEHNRLYWYRQTLGQGPEFLTYFQNEAQLEKSRLLSDRFSAERPKGSFSTLEIQRTEQGDSAMYLCASSLARVRENEQFFGPGTRLTVL.

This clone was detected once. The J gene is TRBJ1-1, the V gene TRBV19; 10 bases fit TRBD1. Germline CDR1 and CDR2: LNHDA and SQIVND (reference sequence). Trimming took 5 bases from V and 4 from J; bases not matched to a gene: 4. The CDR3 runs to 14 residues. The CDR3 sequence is CASSLRTGGTEAFF. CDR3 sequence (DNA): TGTGCCAGTAGTCTTAGGACAGGGGGCACTGAAGCTTTCTTT.

The CDR3 region has the DNA TGCAGCGTTGTGGGAGTGAGGGGGCCCGGCGGCTACGAGCAGTACTTC. Its translation is CSVVGVRGPGGYEQYF. The chain uses TRBV29-1 and TRBJ2-7; 7 bases are shared with TRBD1. CDR3 length: 16 amino acids. Unmatched junction bases numbered 15, after V lost 4 bases and J lost 3 bases. Germline CDR1 SQVTM, CDR2 ANQGSEA.

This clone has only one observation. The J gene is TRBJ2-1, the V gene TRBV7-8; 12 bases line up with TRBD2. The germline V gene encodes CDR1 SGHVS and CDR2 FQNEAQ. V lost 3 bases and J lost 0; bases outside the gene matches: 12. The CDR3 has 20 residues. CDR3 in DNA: TGTGCCAGCAGCTTGGCGAGGACTAGCGGGGAAATTAGCTCCTACAATGAGCAGTTCTTC. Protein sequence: CASSLARTSGEISSYNEQFF.

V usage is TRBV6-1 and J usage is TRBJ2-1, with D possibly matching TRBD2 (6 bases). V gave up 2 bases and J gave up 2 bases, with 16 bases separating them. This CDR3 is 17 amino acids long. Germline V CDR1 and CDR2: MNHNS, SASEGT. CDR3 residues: CASSEPLGGAAYNEQFF. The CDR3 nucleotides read TGTGCCAGCAGTGAACCCTTGGGGGGAGCTGCCTACAATGAGCAGTTCTTC.

CDR3 DNA: TGTGCCAGCAGCTCGCAGTCGAGCTCCTACGAGCAGTACTTC. Translating it yields CASSSQSSSYEQYF. The V and J genes are TRBV7-9 and TRBJ2-7; D gene uncertain. Trimming left V 4 bases short and J 0 bases short, with 10 bases between. The V gene's germline CDR1 is SEHNR and CDR2 FQNEAQ (reference sequence). The CDR3 loop spans 14 amino acids.

The CDR3 is CARLTSAGELFF. CDR3 sequence (DNA): TGTGCCAGATTAACTAGTGCCGGGGAGCTGTTTTTT. The V gene is TRBV28, the J gene TRBJ2-2; TRBD2 might be the D (5 bases). Germline V CDR1 and CDR2: MDHEN, SYDVKM. V lost 9 bases and J 6 bases, leaving 11 bases between the germline ends. This CDR3 is 12 amino acids long.

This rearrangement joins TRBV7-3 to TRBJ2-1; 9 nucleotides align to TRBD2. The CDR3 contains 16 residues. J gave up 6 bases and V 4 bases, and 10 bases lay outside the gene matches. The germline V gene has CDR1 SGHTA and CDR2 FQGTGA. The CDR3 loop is CASSSLAGEPTNEQFF. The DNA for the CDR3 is TGTGCCAGCAGCTCCTTAGCGGGAGAACCGACCAATGAGCAGTTCTTC.

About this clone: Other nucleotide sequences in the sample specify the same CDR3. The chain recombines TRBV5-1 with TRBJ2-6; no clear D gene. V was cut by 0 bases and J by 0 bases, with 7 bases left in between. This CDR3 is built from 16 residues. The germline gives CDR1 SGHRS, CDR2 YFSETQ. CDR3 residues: CASSLAGGSGANVLTF. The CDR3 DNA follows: TGCGCCAGCAGCTTGGCCGGTGGCTCTGGGGCCAACGTCCTGACTTTC.

In DNA, the CDR3 is TGTGCCAGCAGCCCTAGAGAAACCGGGACGGTTTACAATGAGCAGTTCTTC. Its translation: CASSPRETGTVYNEQFF. The chain links TRBV11-2 to TRBJ2-1, with D perhaps assigned TRBD1 or TRBD2 (5 bases each). The ends were cut back, 5 bases at V and 4 bases at J, with 21 bases in the middle. The CDR3 covers 17 residues. CDR1 SGHAT and CDR2 FQNNGV come from the germline V gene.

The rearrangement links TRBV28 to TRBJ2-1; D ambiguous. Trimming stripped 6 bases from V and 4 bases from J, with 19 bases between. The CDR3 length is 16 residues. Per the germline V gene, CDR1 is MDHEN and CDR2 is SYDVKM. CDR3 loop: CASRIRADTGYNEQFF. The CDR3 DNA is TGTGCCAGCAGGATCAGAGCCGACACCGGGTACAATGAGCAGTTCTTC. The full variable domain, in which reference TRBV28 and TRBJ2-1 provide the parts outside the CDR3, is DVKVTQSSRYLVKRTGEKVFLECVQDMDHENMFWYRQDPGLGLRLIYFSYDVKMKEKGDIPEGYSVSREKKERFSLILESASTNQTSMYLCASRIRADTGYNEQFFGPGTRLTVL.

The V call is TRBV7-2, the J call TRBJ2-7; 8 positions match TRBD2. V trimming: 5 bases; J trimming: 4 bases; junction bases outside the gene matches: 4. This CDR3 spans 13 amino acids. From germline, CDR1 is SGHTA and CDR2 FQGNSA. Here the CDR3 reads CASSTSGTYEQYF. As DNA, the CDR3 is TGTGCCAGCAGCACTAGCGGAACTTACGAGCAGTACTTC.

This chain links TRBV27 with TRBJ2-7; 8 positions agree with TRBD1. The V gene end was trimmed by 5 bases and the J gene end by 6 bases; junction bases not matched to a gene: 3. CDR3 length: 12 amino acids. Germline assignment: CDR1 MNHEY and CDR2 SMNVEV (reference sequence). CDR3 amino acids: CASSAGTGEQYF. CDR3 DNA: TGTGCCAGCAGTGCAGGGACAGGCGAGCAGTACTTC.

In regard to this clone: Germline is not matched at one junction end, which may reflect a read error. CDR3 nucleotides: TGTGCCAACAGCACTTACCTAGCGGTAGGCGACTACGAGCAGTACTTC. Translating it yields CANSTYLAVGDYEQYF. This chain connects TRBV11-2 to TRBJ2-7; 7 positions match TRBD2. The CDR3 runs to 16 residues. CDR1 is SGHAT, CDR2 FQNNGV, per germline.